This T cell receptor beta chain was recorded in a study of cytomegalovirus exposure and HLA in healthy donors. General study findings and limits: It was reportedly the case that the classifier diagnosed cytomegalovirus status with high specificity and sensitivity. Among the sequence variants, a highly shared cluster was likely an artifact of sequencing. A list of about 160 TCR beta chains associated with cytomegalovirus was given. Later analysis showed TCR association rates varying by HLA locus, highest for DRB1 and lowest for HLA-C.

Trimming took 7 bases from V and 6 from J; bases not matched to a gene: 4. Germline lookup yields CDR1 LNHDA and CDR2 SQIVND (reference sequence). This CDR3 is built from 12 residues. Comments on this clone: Its target is not known.

The primer mix had 60 Vbeta and 13 Jbeta primers. The method was immunoSEQ multiplex PCR; TCRdb's version includes in-frame clones alone and lacks a portion of them. There are around 50,000 clones in the sample, with 9.5% to 15% held by the top ten. Sequenced sample: PBMCs. This clonotype originated in a woman in her thirties in good health and CMV-seropositive. This chain connects TRBV19 to TRBJ2-7, with TRBD1 matching over 9 bases. CDR3 DNA: TGTGCCAGTACCGGGACAGGGATCGAGCAGTACTTC. This sequence encodes CASTGTGIEQYF. Full variable domain (rest looked up from reference TRBV19 and TRBJ2-7): DGGITQSPKYLFRKEGQNVTLSCEQNLNHDAMYWYRQDPGQGLRLIYYSQIVNDFQKGDIAEGYSVSREKKESFPLTVTSAQKNPTAFYLCASTGTGIEQYFGPGTRLTVT.